The clone carrying this TCR beta chain came up a few times. This record comes from a study of T cells after posttransplantation cyclophosphamide. Some clones are missing from TCRdb's copy, which holds only in-frame ones; the method was immunoSEQ multiplex PCR. Reported are approximately 39,000 clones, none seen only once; the ten largest carry around 2.5%. Germline CDR1 and CDR2: MNHNY and SVGAGI (reference sequence). This CDR3 spans 16 amino acids. The V and J genes are TRBV6-6 and TRBJ2-7, with 11 positions matching TRBD1. The DNA end is a closer match to TRBJ2-1, so the J assignment may be wrong. The sample consisted of PBMCs. The TCR was taken from a man aged 45-65 years in good health, CMV-negative, and a related stem cell transplant donor. The CDR3 spells CASSKGQGASYNEQFF. CDR3 coding DNA: TGTGCCAGCAGTAAAGGACAGGGGGCAAGTTACAATGAGCAGTTCTTC.